This TCR beta chain was captured in a study of cytomegalovirus exposure and HLA in healthy donors. The study, taken as a whole, reports: Generally TCR sequences proved uncommon, though certain public TCRs appeared in numerous donors. Some TCR beta chains (approximately 180 of them) were listed as cytomegalovirus-associated.

Trimming took 6 bases from V and 3 from J; bases not matched to a gene: 9. The CDR3 contains 16 residues. Germline lookup yields CDR1 MGHDK and CDR2 SYGVNS. As regards this clone: As yet, its antigen is unknown.

Vbeta (60) and Jbeta (13) primers were used in the PCR. This table comes from immunoSEQ multiplex PCR, and its TCRdb copy is limited to in-frame clones, with some not included. The sample has 100,000 to 150,000 clones, 78% seen once. This TCR came from a woman younger than 35 in good health and CMV-seronegative. The source material was PBMCs. The chain couples TRBV25-1 to TRBJ2-2; TRBD2 agrees at 8 bases. The chain's CDR3 is CASRPTGTRYTGELFF. The CDR3 DNA reads TGTGCCAGCAGGCCAACCGGGACTAGATACACCGGGGAGCTGTTTTTT.